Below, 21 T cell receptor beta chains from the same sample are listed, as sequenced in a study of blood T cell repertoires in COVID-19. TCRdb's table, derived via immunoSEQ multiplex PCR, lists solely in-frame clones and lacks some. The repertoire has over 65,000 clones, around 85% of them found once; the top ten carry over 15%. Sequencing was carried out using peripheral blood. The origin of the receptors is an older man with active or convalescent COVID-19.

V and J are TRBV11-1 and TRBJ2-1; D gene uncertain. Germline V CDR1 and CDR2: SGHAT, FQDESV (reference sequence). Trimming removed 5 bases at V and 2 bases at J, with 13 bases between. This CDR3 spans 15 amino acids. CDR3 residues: CASSTTRGTYNEQFF. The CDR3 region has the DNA TGTGCCAGCAGCACCACTCGCGGTACCTACAATGAGCAGTTCTTC.

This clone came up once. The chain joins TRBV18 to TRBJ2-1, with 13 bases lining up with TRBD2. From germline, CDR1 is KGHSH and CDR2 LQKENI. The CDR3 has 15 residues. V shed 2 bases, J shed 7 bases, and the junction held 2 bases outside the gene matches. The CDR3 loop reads CASSPGLAGANEQFF. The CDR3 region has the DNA TGTGCCAGCTCACCAGGACTAGCGGGAGCGAATGAGCAGTTCTTC. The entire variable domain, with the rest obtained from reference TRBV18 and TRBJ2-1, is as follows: NAGVMQNPRHLVRRRGQEARLRCSPMKGHSHVYWYRQLPEEGLKFMVYLQKENIIDESGMPKERFSAEFPKEGPSILRIQQVVRGDSAAYFCASSPGLAGANEQFFGPGTRLTVL.

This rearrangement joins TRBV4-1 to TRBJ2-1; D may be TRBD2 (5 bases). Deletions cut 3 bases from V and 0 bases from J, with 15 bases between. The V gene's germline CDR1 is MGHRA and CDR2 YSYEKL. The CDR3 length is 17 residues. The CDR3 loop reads CASSQDPTGSSYNEQFF. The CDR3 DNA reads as TGCGCCAGCAGCCAGGATCCTACTGGGAGCTCCTACAATGAGCAGTTCTTC.

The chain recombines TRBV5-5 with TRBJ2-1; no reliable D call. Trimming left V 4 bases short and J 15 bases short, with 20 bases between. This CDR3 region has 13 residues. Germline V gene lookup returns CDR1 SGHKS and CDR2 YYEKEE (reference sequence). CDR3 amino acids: CASSVVVVNRGFF. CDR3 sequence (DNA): TGTGCCAGCAGCGTGGTAGTGGTGAACCGCGGGTTCTTC.

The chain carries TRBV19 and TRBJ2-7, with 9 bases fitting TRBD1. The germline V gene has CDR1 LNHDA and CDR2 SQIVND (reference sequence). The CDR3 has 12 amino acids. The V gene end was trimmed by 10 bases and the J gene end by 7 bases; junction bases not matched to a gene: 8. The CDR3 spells CANWTGVGEQYV. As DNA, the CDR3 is TGTGCCAACTGGACAGGGGTGGGGGAGCAGTACGTC.

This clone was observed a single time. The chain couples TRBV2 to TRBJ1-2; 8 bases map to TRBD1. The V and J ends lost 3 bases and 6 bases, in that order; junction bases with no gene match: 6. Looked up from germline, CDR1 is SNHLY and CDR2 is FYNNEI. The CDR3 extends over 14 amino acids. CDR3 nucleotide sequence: TGTGCCAGCAGTGATGTCAGGGGGCGGAATGGCTACACCTTC. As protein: CASSDVRGRNGYTF. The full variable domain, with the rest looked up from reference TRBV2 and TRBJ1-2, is EPEVTQTPSHQVTQMGQEVILRCVPISNHLYFYWYRQILGQKVEFLVSFYNNEISEKSEIFDDQFSVERPDGSNFTLKIRSTKLEDSAMYFCASSDVRGRNGYTFGSGTRLTVV.

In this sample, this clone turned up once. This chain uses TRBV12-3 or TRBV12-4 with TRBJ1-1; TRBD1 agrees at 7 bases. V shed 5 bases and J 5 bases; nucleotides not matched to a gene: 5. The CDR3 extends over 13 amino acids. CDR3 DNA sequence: TGTGCCAGCAGTGAGGGGGCTCGGACTGAAGCTTTCTTT. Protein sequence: CASSEGARTEAFF.

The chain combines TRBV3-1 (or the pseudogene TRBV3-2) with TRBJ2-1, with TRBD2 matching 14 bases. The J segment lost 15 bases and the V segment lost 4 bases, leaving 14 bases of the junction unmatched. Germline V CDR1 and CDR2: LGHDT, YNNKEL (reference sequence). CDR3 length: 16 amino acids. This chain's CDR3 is CASSPGLAGGLTSTFF. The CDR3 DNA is TGTGCCAGCAGCCCCGGACTAGCGGGAGGCCTCACTAGCACGTTCTTC.

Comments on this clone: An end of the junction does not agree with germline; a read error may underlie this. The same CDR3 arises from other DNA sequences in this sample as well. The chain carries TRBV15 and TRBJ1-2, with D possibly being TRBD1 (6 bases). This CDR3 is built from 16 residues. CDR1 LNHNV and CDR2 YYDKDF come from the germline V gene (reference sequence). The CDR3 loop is CATSRDLGGANYGYTF. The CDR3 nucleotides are TGCGCCACCAGCAGAGATTTGGGGGGGGCGAACTATGGCTACACCTTC.

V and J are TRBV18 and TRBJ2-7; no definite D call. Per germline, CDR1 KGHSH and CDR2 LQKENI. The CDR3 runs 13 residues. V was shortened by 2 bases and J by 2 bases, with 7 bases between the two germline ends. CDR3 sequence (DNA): TGTGCCAGCTCACCATCACAGACCTACGAGCAGTACGTC. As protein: CASSPSQTYEQYV.

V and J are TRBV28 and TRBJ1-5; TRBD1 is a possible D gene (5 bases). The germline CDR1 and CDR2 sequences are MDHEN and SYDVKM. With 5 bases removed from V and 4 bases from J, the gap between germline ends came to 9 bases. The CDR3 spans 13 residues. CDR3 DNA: TGTGCCAGCAGTAGTTCAGGGAATCAGCCCCAGCATTTT. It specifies CASSSSGNQPQHF. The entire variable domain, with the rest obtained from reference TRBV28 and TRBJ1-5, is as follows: DVKVTQSSRYLVKRTGEKVFLECVQDMDHENMFWYRQDPGLGLRLIYFSYDVKMKEKGDIPEGYSVSREKKERFSLILESASTNQTSMYLCASSSSGNQPQHFGDGTRLSIL.

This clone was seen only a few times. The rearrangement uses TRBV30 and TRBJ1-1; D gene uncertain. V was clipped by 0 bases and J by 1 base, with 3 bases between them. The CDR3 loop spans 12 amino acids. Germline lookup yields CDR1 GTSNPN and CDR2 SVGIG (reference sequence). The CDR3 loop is CAWSVANTEAFF. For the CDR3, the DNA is TGTGCCTGGAGTGTGGCGAACACTGAAGCTTTCTTT.

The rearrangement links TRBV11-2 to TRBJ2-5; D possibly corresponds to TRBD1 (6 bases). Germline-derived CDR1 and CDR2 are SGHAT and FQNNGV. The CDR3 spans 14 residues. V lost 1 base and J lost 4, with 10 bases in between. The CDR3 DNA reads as TGTGCCAGCAGCTTAGCAGGACAGCGAGAGACCCAGTACTTC. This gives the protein CASSLAGQRETQYF.

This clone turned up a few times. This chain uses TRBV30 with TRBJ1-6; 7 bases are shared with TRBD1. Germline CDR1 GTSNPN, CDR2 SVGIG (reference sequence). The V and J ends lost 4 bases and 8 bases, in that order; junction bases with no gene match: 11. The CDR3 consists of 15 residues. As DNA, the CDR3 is TGTGCCTGGAATCCGGACAGGTTGGATCATTCACCCCTCCACTTT. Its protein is CAWNPDRLDHSPLHF.

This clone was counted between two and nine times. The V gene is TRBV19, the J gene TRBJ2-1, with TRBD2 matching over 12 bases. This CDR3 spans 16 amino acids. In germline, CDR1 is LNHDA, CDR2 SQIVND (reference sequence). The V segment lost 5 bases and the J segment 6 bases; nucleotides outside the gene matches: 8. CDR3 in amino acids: CASSGDASGRANEQFF. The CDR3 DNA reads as TGTGCCAGTAGTGGAGACGCTAGCGGGAGGGCCAATGAGCAGTTCTTC.

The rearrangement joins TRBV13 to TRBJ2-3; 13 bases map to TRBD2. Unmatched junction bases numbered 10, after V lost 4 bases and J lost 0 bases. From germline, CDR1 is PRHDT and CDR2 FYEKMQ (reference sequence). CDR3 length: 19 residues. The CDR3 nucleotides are TGTGCCAGCAGCTCCCCGACTAGCGGGGGGTCTACTAGCACAGATACGCAGTATTTT. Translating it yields CASSSPTSGGSTSTDTQYF.

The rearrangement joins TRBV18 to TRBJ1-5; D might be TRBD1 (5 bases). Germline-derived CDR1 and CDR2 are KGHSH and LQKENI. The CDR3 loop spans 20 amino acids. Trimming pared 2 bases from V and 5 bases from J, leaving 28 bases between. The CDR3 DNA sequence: TGTGCCAGCTCACCATACCCAACCTTAAACTTGGGGCAAGGTGATCAGCCCCAGCATTTT. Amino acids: CASSPYPTLNLGQGDQPQHF.

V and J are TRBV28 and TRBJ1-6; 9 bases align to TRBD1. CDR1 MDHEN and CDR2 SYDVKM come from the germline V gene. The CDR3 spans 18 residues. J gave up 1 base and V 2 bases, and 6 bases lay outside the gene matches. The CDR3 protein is CASSLRTGAISYNSPLHF. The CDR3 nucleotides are TGTGCCAGCAGTTTAAGGACAGGGGCGATATCCTATAATTCACCCCTCCACTTT.

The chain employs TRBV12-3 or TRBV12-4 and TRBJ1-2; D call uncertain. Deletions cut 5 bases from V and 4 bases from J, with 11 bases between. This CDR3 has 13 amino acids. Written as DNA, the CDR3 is TGTGCCAGCAGTCTCCAGGTTCTCTATGGCTACACCTTC. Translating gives CASSLQVLYGYTF.

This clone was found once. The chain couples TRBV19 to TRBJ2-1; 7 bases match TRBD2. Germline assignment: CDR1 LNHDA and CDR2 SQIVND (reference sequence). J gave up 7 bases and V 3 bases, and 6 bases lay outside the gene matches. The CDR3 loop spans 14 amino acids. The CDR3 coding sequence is TGTGCCAGTAGTATCCGCTCCGGGGGGAATGAGCAGTTCTTC. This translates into CASSIRSGGNEQFF.

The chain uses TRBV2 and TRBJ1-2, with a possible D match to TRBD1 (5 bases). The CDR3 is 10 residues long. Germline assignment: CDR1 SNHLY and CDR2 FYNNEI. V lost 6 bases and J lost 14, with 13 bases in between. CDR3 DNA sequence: TGTGCCAGCAGGGCCACGACAGTGACCTTC. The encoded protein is CASRATTVTF.